These 26 T cell receptor beta chains originate from one sample sequenced in a study of blood T cells in healthy people across ages. Sample-barcoded 5' priming and a J-beta primer mix drove a second PCR of roughly 6 to 12 cycles. Each CDR3 protein gets one entry after TCRdb re-called the 5' RACE reads with MiXCR. The data hold about 930,000 distinct CDR3 sequences, with about 27% observed a single time. In addition, the sample was reused for a study of T cells of mothers and their children.

Source material: blood. These receptors were taken from a woman aged 40 to 50 in good health.

There are many counts of this clonotype. The gene calls are TRBV12-5 and TRBJ1-2; no reliable D call. Between the trimmed V and J ends, which lost 4 bases and 7 bases, there was a span of 13 bases. Germline assignment: CDR1 LGHNT and CDR2 FRNRAP. There are 13 residues in the CDR3. The CDR3 region has the DNA TGTGCTAGTGGTTCCCCCACGGAGGGTGGCTACACCTTC. Encoded protein: CASGSPTEGGYTF.

J is TRBJ1-1 and V is TRBV5-8, with 9 bases lining up with TRBD1. Germline CDR1 reads SGHTS; CDR2 reads YDEGEE. Trimming at V came to 2 bases and at J to 3 bases, leaving 11 bases not matched to a gene. The CDR3 extends over 17 amino acids. The CDR3: CASSFPTGGLGYTEAFF. The CDR3 coding sequence is TGTGCCAGCAGCTTTCCGACAGGGGGTCTTGGGTACACTGAAGCTTTCTTT. Full variable domain (remainder filled in from reference TRBV5-8 and TRBJ1-1): EAGVTQSPTHLIKTRGQQATLRCSPISGHTSVYWYQQALGLGLQFLLWYDEGEERNRGNFPPRFSGRQFPNYSSELNVNALELEDSALYLCASSFPTGGLGYTEAFFGQGTRLTVV.

A word on this clonotype: It may be a read error: a sequence one base away is much more abundant. The CDR3 nucleotides read TGTGCCAGCAGTCAAGCGGTAGTGAGCAATCAGCCCCAGCATTTT. This sequence encodes CASSQAVVSNQPQHF. The rearrangement links TRBV2 to TRBJ1-5; no definite D call. CDR1 is SNHLY and CDR2 is FYNNEI in the germline V gene. The CDR3 contains 15 residues.

The genes are TRBV6-5 and TRBJ2-7; 11 bases are a match to TRBD2. The V gene's germline CDR1 is MNHEY and CDR2 SVGAGI. The J segment lost 5 bases and the V segment lost 7 bases, leaving 7 bases of the junction unmatched. The CDR3 has 14 amino acids. For the CDR3, the DNA is TGTGCCAGCACCCGTAGCGGGAGGGCCCACGAGCAGTACTTC. The encoded protein is CASTRSGRAHEQYF.

This clonotype was found a few times. This chain joins TRBV27 and TRBJ2-7; 7 bases line up with TRBD1. This CDR3 spans 15 amino acids. The germline V gene encodes CDR1 MNHEY and CDR2 SMNVEV (reference sequence). V trimming: 6 bases; J trimming: 0 bases; junction bases outside the gene matches: 8. In DNA form, the CDR3 reads TGTGCCAGCAGCTCACCGGGACAGCACTCCTACGAGCAGTACTTC. Its translation is CASSSPGQHSYEQYF.

The chain couples TRBV5-1 to TRBJ1-1; the match to TRBD1 covers 7 bases. The V segment lost 5 bases and the J segment 1 base; nucleotides outside the gene matches: 5. CDR1 is SGHRS, CDR2 YFSETQ, per germline. This CDR3 contains 14 residues. This chain's CDR3 is CASSSGQSNTEAFF. The CDR3 nucleotides read TGCGCCAGCAGTTCGGGACAGTCGAACACTGAAGCTTTCTTT.

This clonotype was detected many times. V is TRBV6-6 and J is TRBJ2-5; the match to TRBD1 covers 9 bases. CDR1 MNHNY and CDR2 SVGAGI come from the germline V gene (reference sequence). Trimming cost V 7 bases and J 5 bases; bases outside gene matches: 11. This CDR3 region has 15 residues. CDR3 in DNA: TGTGCCAGCATCCCGTCTCCGGGACAGGGTGAGACCCAGTACTTC. Translating gives CASIPSPGQGETQYF.

This clonotype was recorded at least ten times. V is TRBV24-1 and J is TRBJ2-7; 8 positions match TRBD1. This CDR3 contains 13 residues. The germline gives CDR1 KGHDR, CDR2 SFDVKD. V lost 9 bases to trimming and J lost 3 bases; unmatched junction nucleotides: 6. The CDR3 DNA reads as TGTGCCACCGGGACAGGTAATCTCTACGAGCAGTACTTC. This codes for CATGTGNLYEQYF.

This sequence joins TRBV28 and TRBJ1-2; 8 positions agree with TRBD1. Germline V lookup: CDR1 MDHEN, CDR2 SYDVKM. V trimming: 6 bases; J trimming: 4 bases; junction bases outside the gene matches: 7. CDR3 size: 14 residues. The CDR3 region has the DNA TGTGCCAGCAGGCCTCAGGGGGCTCGCTATGGCTACACCTTC. It codes for CASRPQGARYGYTF.

As for this clonotype: Since a much larger clone is just one base distant, this may be a read error. The chain combines TRBV6-6 with TRBJ2-7; TRBD1 is a possible D gene (6 bases). Germline CDR1 and CDR2: MNHNY and SVGAGI (reference sequence). The CDR3 is 16 amino acids. CDR3 protein: CASSSPRWGLSYGQYF. The CDR3 DNA sequence: TGTGCCAGCAGTTCCCCGAGATGGGGGCTGTCCTACGGGCAGTACTTC.

This clonotype occurred many times. The chain is built from TRBV30 and TRBJ2-7; the match to TRBD1 covers 8 bases. The CDR3 totals 13 residues. Germline CDR1 GTSNPN, CDR2 SVGIG (reference sequence). With 3 bases clipped from V and 5 bases from J, the junction kept 6 bases outside the gene matches. This CDR3 reads CAWSRGQADEQYF. As DNA, the CDR3 is TGTGCCTGGAGCAGGGGACAGGCTGACGAGCAGTACTTC.

At least ten counts were recorded for this clonotype. The V gene is TRBV7-9, the J gene TRBJ2-1; 8 bases are shared with TRBD2. From germline, CDR1 is SEHNR and CDR2 FQNEAQ (reference sequence). V was pared by 3 bases and J by 13 bases, with 5 bases of the junction left unmatched. The CDR3 runs to 12 residues. The CDR3 DNA follows: TGTGCCAGCAGCTTGACGGGGGGGCCACAGTTCTTC. Translating it yields CASSLTGGPQFF. The full variable domain, rest sourced from reference TRBV7-9 and TRBJ2-1, is DTGVSQNPRHKITKRGQNVTFRCDPISEHNRLYWYRQTLGQGPEFLTYFQNEAQLEKSRLLSDRFSAERPKGSFSTLEIQRTEQGDSAMYLCASSLTGGPQFFGPGTRLTVL.

This clonotype was counted only a few times. Mismatch with germline at one junction end may stem from a read error. The CDR3 sequence: CVSSLPDQPQHF. The CDR3, as DNA: TGTGTCAGCAGCTTGCCTGATCAGCCCCAGCATTTT. The V and J genes are TRBV5-6 and TRBJ1-5; the D is unclear. CDR1 is SGHDT and CDR2 is YYEEEE in the germline V gene. This CDR3 is 12 amino acids long.

This chain connects TRBV30 to TRBJ2-1; no definite D call. The CDR3 has 11 residues. Germline lookup yields CDR1 GTSNPN and CDR2 SVGIG (reference sequence). V lost 3 bases and J lost 4, with 4 bases in between. Here the CDR3 DNA reads TGTGCCTGGAGCCCGTACAATGAGCAGTTCTTC. Protein sequence: CAWSPYNEQFF. The full variable domain, completed using reference TRBV30 and TRBJ2-1, is SQTIHQWPATLVQPVGSPLSLECTVEGTSNPNLYWYRQAAGRGLQLLFYSVGIGQISSEVPQNLSASRPQDRQFILSSKKLLLSDSGFYLCAWSPYNEQFFGPGTRLTVL.

This chain connects TRBV3-1 to TRBJ2-5, with TRBD2 identical over 12 bases. This CDR3 is built from 18 residues. J was trimmed by 5 bases and V by 2 bases; bases with no gene match: 12. The V gene's germline CDR1 is LGHDT and CDR2 YNNKEL (reference sequence). CDR3 nucleotide sequence: TGTGCCAGCAGCCAACGCTCGGCTAGCGGGGGGGCGGTGGAGACCCAGTACTTC. This gives the protein CASSQRSASGGAVETQYF.

There are a few counts of this clonotype. The rearrangement uses TRBV30 and TRBJ2-7; D is perhaps TRBD1 or TRBD2 (5 bases each). CDR3 length: 15 amino acids. The V gene's germline CDR1 is GTSNPN and CDR2 SVGIG (reference sequence). The germline V and J ends were trimmed by 1 base and 3 bases, with 16 bases remaining between them. CDR3 residues: CAWSAPGTVIYEQYF. DNA of the CDR3: TGTGCCTGGAGTGCTCCCGGGACGGTTATCTACGAGCAGTACTTC.

Concerning this clonotype itself: One end of the junction fails to match germline, which may point to a read error. The chain uses TRBV7-6 and TRBJ2-7; 10 bases match TRBD1. CDR1 is SGHVS and CDR2 is FNYEAQ in the germline V gene. The CDR3 loop spans 15 amino acids. CDR3 sequence (DNA): TGTGCCAACAGCTCCCGGGACAGGGGCTCCTACGAGCAGTACTTC. Translating it yields CANSSRDRGSYEQYF.

Note on this clonotype: A much bigger clone sits one base away, suggesting this may be a read error. The chain is built from TRBV20-1 and TRBJ2-3, with TRBD2 matching over 9 bases. Germline lookup yields CDR1 DFQATT and CDR2 SNEGSKA (reference sequence). The CDR3 consists of 16 residues. The V and J ends lost 7 bases and 2 bases, in that order; junction bases with no gene match: 13. The CDR3 loop is CSVSPRAGGNTDTQYF. DNA of the CDR3: TGCAGTGTCTCACCGAGAGCGGGGGGAAACACAGATACGCAGTATTTT.

The rearrangement links TRBV10-3 to TRBJ2-3; D is unclear. Germline-derived CDR1 and CDR2 are ENHRY and SYGVKD. The V and J ends lost 0 bases and 2 bases respectively, with 6 bases between them. The length of the CDR3 is 14 residues. DNA for the CDR3: TGTGCCATCAGTGAGTCAGGATACACAGATACGCAGTATTTT. Translating gives CAISESGYTDTQYF.

Concerning this clonotype itself: The conserved final phenylalanine or tryptophan is absent from the CDR3, which likely points to a read error. The rearrangement joins TRBV12-3 or TRBV12-4 to TRBJ1-2; D is uncertain. Trimming pared 7 bases from V and 6 bases from J, leaving 18 bases between. The CDR3 extends over 14 amino acids. Here the CDR3 reads CASTGDHFGDGYTV. CDR3 nucleotide sequence: TGTGCCAGCACCGGCGATCATTTTGGGGATGGCTACACCGTC.

This chain links TRBV14 with TRBJ2-4; the D gene is possibly TRBD1 (5 bases). V dropped 3 bases and J dropped 13 bases, with 22 bases sitting between them. Germline V gene sequence: CDR1 SGHDN, CDR2 FVKESK. The CDR3 covers 15 residues. This chain's CDR3 is CASSQPPGQDNEQYF. The CDR3 DNA sequence: TGTGCCAGCAGCCAGCCCCCAGGGCAGGACAATGAGCAGTACTTC.

This clonotype was recorded many times. The chain has TRBV28 and TRBJ2-5, with 9 bases lining up with TRBD1. The V segment lost 6 bases and the J segment 4 bases; nucleotides outside the gene matches: 6. The CDR3 extends over 14 amino acids. Germline lookup yields CDR1 MDHEN and CDR2 SYDVKM. The DNA of the CDR3 is TGTGCCAGCAGCCTCACAGGGGGCACAGAGACCCAGTACTTC. Translated, it gives CASSLTGGTETQYF.

Ten or more counts support this clonotype. The V gene is TRBV9, the J gene TRBJ2-1, with D maybe TRBD2 (6 bases). This CDR3 region has 13 residues. Germline CDR1 is SGDLS and CDR2 is YYNGEE. V lost 3 bases to trimming and J lost 8 bases, with 12 bases between them. The CDR3 protein is CASSEGLRYEQFF. The CDR3 DNA follows: TGTGCCAGCAGCGAGGGACTTCGGTATGAGCAGTTCTTC.

In its sample, this clonotype was seen many times. CDR3 DNA sequence: TGTGCCAGCAGTGAATACGGACGGGACAGGGCCACAGATACGCAGTATTTT. Its translation: CASSEYGRDRATDTQYF. This sequence joins TRBV25-1 and TRBJ2-3; 9 bases are shared with TRBD1. The CDR3 has 17 residues. The V gene's germline CDR1 is MGHDK and CDR2 SYGVNS. V gave up 0 bases and J gave up 2 bases; unmatched junction bases: 6. Full variable domain (rest looked up from reference TRBV25-1 and TRBJ2-3): EADIYQTPRYLVIGTGKKITLECSQTMGHDKMYWYQQDPGMELHLIHYSYGVNSTEKGDLSSESTVSRIRTEHFPLTLESARPSHTSQYLCASSEYGRDRATDTQYFGPGTRLTVL.

The chain carries TRBV12-3 or TRBV12-4 and TRBJ1-2; the D is unclear. The germline V and J ends were trimmed by 7 bases and 2 bases, with 17 bases remaining between them. The CDR3 runs 15 residues. The CDR3 DNA is TGTGCCAGCATGTCCCGAGTAGAGGCAAACTATGGCTACACCTTC. This gives the protein CASMSRVEANYGYTF.

This sequence joins TRBV20-1 and TRBJ2-1, with TRBD2 identical over 15 bases. Germline-derived CDR1 and CDR2 are DFQATT and SNEGSKA (reference sequence). The V and J ends lost 5 bases and 4 bases, in that order; junction bases with no gene match: 9. The CDR3 consists of 17 residues. In DNA, the CDR3 is TGCAGTGCTGCTCGGACTAGCGGGGGGGGTGTTTACAATGAGCAGTTCTTC. Protein product: CSAARTSGGGVYNEQFF.